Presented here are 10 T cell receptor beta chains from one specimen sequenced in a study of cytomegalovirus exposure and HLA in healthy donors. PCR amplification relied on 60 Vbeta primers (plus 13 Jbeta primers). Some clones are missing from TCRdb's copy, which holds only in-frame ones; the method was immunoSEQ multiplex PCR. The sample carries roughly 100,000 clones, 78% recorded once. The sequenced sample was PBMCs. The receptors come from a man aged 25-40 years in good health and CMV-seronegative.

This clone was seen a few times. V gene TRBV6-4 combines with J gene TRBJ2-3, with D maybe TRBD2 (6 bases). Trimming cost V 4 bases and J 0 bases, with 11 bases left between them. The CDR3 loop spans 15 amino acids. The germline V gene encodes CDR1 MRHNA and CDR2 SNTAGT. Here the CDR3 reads CASSGGAESTDTQYF. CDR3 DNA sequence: TGTGCCAGCAGTGGCGGGGCGGAGAGCACAGATACGCAGTATTTT.

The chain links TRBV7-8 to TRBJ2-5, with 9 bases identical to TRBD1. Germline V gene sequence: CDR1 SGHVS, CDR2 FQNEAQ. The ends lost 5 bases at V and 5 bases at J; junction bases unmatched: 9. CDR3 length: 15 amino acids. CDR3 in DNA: TGTGCCAGCAGCGTCTACAGGGGGCTACGTGAGACCCAGTACTTC. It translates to CASSVYRGLRETQYF.

The DNA of the CDR3 is TGTGCCAGCAGCCCGACAGCTTCGAGAGCCTACGAGCAGTACTTC. Its protein product is CASSPTASRAYEQYF. The chain is built from TRBV7-9 and TRBJ2-7; the D gene is possibly TRBD1 (5 bases). Trimming stripped 5 bases from V and 2 bases from J, with 16 bases between. Germline V CDR1 and CDR2: SEHNR, FQNEAQ (reference sequence). This CDR3 has 15 amino acids.

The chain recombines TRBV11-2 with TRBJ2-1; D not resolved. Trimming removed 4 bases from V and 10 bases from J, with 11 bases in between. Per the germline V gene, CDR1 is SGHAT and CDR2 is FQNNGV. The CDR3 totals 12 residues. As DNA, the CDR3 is TGTGCCAGCAGCTCCCACTACGGCGAGCAGTTCTTC. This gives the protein CASSSHYGEQFF. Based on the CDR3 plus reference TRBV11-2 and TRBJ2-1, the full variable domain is EAGVAQSPRYKIIEKRQSVAFWCNPISGHATLYWYQQILGQGPKLLIQFQNNGVVDDSQLPKDRFSAERLKGVDSTLKIQPAKLEDSAVYLCASSSHYGEQFFGPGTRLTVL.

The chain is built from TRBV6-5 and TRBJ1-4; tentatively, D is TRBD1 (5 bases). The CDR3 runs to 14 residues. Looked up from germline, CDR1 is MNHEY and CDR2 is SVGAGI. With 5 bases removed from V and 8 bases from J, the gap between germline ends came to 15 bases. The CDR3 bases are TGTGCCAGCAGTCCGGGCGGGGGTTGGGAAAAACTGTTTTTT. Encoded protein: CASSPGGGWEKLFF.

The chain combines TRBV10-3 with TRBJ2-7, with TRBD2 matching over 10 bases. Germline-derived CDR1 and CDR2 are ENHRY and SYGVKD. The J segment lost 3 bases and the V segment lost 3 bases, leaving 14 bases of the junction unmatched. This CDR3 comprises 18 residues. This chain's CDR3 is CAISDGLAGALQDYEQYF. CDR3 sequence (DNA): TGTGCCATCAGTGACGGGCTAGCGGGGGCCCTTCAGGACTACGAGCAGTACTTC.

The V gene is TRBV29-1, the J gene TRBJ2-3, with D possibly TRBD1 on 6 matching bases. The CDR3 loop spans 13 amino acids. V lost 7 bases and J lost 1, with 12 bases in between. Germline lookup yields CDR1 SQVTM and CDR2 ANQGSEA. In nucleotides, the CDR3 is TGCAGCGCTACGAGGACAGGCACAGATACGCAGTATTTT. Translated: CSATRTGTDTQYF.

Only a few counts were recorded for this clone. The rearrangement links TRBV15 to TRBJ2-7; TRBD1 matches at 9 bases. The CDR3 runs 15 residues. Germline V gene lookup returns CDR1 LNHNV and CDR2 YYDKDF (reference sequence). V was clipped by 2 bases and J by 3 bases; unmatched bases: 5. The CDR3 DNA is TGTGCCACCAGCAGAACAAAGGACAGGGGCTACGAGCAGTACTTC. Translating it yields CATSRTKDRGYEQYF.

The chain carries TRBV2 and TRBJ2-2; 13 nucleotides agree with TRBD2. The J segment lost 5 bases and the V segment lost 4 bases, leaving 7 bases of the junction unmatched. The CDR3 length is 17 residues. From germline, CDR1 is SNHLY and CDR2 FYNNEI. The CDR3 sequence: CASSVAGTSGITGELFF. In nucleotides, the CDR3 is TGTGCCAGCAGTGTTGCCGGGACTAGCGGGATAACCGGGGAGCTGTTTTTT.

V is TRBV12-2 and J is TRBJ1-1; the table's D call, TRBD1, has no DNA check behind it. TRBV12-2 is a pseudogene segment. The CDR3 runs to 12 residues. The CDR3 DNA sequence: TGTGCAAGTCGCCTCAGACAGGGTGCAGCTTTCTTT. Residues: CASRLRQGAAFF.